The clone carrying this T cell receptor beta chain was recorded many times. Antigen: not known. Time point in this sample: sample taken at primary tumor resection. There were around 72 donors, all of them untreated patients with early-stage non-small cell lung cancer. Material for sequencing was whole RNA from tumor, nontumor lung or frozen PBMC, left unsorted. Individual TCR cDNA molecules each bore their own unique molecular identifier. TCRdb called the 5' RACE reads again in MiXCR, with one record for every CDR3 protein. Of under 20,000 distinct CDR3 sequences listed, more than 6.5% are singletons. The data originate from a study of spatial heterogeneity in lung cancer. Study-wide points: Expanded TCRs that were ubiquitous or regional had counts tracking ubiquitous and regional nonsynonymous mutations, respectively. Tumor mutation counts were tracked by expanded intratumoral alpha and beta TCR counts.

CDR3 length equals 14 residues. CDR1 is SGHTA, CDR2 FQGTGA, per germline. Trimming removed 5 bases from V and 2 bases from J, with 13 bases in between. Material: lung tumor tissue, obtained at surgery. The chain combines TRBV7-3 with TRBJ2-7; maybe TRBD2 (5 bases). The origin of this receptor is a female donor with early-stage non-small cell lung cancer. The DNA of the CDR3 is TGTGCCAGCAGCCCCCACGAGGGCACCTACGAGCAGTACTTC. Translation: CASSPHEGTYEQYF.